This T cell receptor beta chain was identified in a study of shared clonotypes between healthy human individuals. Profiled with immunoSEQ multiplex PCR; TCRdb holds only in-frame clones, not every one. The sample lists about 2 million clones; just under 95% were seen once. As defined, naive CD8 cells were CD45RO-negative and positively selected for CCR7, with terminally differentiated effector memory CD45RA+ cells excluded. CDR3 length: 16 amino acids. V was trimmed by 4 bases and J by 3 bases, leaving 19 bases between them. Germline CDR1 reads SGHVS; CDR2 reads FQNEAQ. The sequence was collected from a man between 18 and 29 years old in good health. Input material: naive CD8+ T cells sorted from blood. The rearrangement joins TRBV7-8 to TRBJ2-7, with a tentative D call TRBD2 (5 bases). In nucleotides, the CDR3 is TGTGCCAGCAGCTGGATGGTCGGGATTAAATTCTACGAGCAGTACTTC. Its protein product is CASSWMVGIKFYEQYF. Full variable domain (missing parts from reference TRBV7-8 and TRBJ2-7): GAGVSQSPRYKVAKRGQDVALRCDPISGHVSLFWYQQALGQGPEFLTYFQNEAQLDKSGLPSDRFFAERPEGSVSTLKIQRTQQEDSAVYLCASSWMVGIKFYEQYFGPGTRLTVT.